This TCR beta chain emerged from a study of blood T cell repertoires in COVID-19. In the study overall: Whether acute or convalescent, the COVID-19 samples came from the United States, Italy and Spain. Nucleic acid was either cDNA or gDNA, and it came from T cells, B-cell-depleted T cells, or PBMCs.

In the authors' methods: Counts of nucleated cells, estimated from reference gene primer amplification, were obtained. Profiled with immunoSEQ multiplex PCR; TCRdb holds only in-frame clones, not every one. The D gene and trimming were derived from the DNA, and the V and J assignments and clone size from that table. The data contain roughly 120,000 clones, 70% to 80% of them singletons. Sequencing used peripheral blood. This receptor was identified in a human donor in a cohort sampled during active COVID-19.

CDR3 amino acids: CASSELSNQPQHF. CDR3 sequence (DNA): TGTGCCAGCAGTGAACTAAGCAATCAGCCCCAGCATTTT. The J gene is TRBJ1-5, the V gene TRBV6-1; D not resolved. Trimming removed 2 bases from V and 1 base from J, with 3 bases in between. Germline V gene sequence: CDR1 MNHNS, CDR2 SASEGT. There are 13 residues in the CDR3.